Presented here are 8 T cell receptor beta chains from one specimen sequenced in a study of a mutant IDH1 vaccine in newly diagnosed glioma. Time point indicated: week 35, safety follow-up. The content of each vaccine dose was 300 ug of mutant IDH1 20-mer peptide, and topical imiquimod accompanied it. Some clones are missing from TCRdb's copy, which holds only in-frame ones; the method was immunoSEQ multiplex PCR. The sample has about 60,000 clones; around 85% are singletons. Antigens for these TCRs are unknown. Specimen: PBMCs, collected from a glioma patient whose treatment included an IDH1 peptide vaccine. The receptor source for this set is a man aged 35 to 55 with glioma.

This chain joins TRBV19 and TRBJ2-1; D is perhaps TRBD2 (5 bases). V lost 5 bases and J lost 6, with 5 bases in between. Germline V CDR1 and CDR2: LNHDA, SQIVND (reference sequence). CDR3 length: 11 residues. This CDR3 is CASSAGNEQFF. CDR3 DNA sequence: TGTGCCAGTAGTGCGGGCAATGAGCAGTTCTTC.

CDR3 DNA: TGTGCCAGCAGCTTCCCGGGACAGGGGGAAACTGGAAACACCATATATTTT. It yields the protein CASSFPGQGETGNTIYF. The chain has TRBV7-9 and TRBJ1-3; 11 bases map to TRBD1. V gave up 3 bases and J gave up 2 bases; unmatched junction bases: 6. The CDR3 has 17 residues. CDR1 is SEHNR and CDR2 is FQNEAQ in the germline V gene (reference sequence).

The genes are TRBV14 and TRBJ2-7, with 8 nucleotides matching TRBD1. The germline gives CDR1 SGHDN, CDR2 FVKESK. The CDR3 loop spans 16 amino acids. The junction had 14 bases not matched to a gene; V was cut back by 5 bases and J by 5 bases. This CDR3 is CASSDLPQGVLDEQYF. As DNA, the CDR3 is TGTGCCAGCAGCGACCTACCACAGGGGGTTCTGGACGAGCAGTACTTC.

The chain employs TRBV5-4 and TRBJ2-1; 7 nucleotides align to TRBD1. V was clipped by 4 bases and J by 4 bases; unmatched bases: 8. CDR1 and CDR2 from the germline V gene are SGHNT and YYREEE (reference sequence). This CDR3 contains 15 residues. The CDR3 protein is CASSIATRGYNEQFF. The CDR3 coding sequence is TGTGCCAGCAGCATCGCTACCAGGGGGTACAATGAGCAGTTCTTC.

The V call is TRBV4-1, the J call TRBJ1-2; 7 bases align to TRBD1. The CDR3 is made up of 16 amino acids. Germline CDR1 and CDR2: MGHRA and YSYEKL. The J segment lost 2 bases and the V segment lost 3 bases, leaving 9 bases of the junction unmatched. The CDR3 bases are TGCGCCAGCAGCCAGTCCGAAGGGGGCGCGAACTATGGCTACACCTTC. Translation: CASSQSEGGANYGYTF.

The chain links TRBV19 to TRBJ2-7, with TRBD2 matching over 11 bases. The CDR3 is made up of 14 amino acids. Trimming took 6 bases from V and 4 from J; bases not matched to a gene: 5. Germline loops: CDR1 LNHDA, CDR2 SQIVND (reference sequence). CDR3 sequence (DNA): TGTGCCAGTAGCAGACTAGCGGGATTTTACGAGCAGTACTTC. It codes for CASSRLAGFYEQYF.

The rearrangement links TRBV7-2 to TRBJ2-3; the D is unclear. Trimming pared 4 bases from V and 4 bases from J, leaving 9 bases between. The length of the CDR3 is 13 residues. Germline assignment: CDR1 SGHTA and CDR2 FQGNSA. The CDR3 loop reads CASSSIVADTQYF. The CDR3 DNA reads TGTGCCAGCAGCTCCATAGTGGCAGATACGCAGTATTTT.

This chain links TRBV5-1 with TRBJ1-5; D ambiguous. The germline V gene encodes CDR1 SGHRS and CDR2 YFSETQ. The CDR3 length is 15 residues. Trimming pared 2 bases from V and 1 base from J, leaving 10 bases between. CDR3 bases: TGCGCCAGCAGCTTATACCCAGACAGCAATCAGCCCCAGCATTTT. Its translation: CASSLYPDSNQPQHF.